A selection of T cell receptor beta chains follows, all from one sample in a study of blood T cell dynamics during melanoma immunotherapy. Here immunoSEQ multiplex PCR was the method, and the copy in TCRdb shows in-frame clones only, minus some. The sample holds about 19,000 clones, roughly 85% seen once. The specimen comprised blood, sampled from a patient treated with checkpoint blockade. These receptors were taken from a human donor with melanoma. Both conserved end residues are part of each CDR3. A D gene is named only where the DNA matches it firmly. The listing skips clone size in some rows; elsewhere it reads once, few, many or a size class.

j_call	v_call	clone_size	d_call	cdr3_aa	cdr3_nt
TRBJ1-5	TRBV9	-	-	CASSAGRGDQPQHF	TGTGCCAGCAGCGCAGGGCGAGGGGATCAGCCCCAGCATTTT
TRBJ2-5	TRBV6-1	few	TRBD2	CASSEALSGRGETQYF	TGTGCCAGCAGTGAAGCCCTTAGCGGGAGGGGGGAGACCCAGTACTTC
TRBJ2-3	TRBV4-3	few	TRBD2	CASSQARAGGPTDTQYF	TGCGCCAGCAGCCAGGCTCGAGCGGGAGGCCCCACAGATACGCAGTATTTT
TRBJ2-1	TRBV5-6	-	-	CASSLRNENRFSSYNEQFF	TGTGCCAGCAGCTTGAGGAACGAAAACAGGTTTAGCTCCTACAATGAGCAGTTCTTC
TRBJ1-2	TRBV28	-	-	CASSLPPGGRYGCTF	TGTGCCAGCAGTTTACCGCCCGGGGGAAGATATGGCTGCACCTTC
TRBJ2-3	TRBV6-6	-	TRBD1	CASSPPDRGTDTQYF	TGTGCCAGCAGCCCTCCCGACAGGGGCACAGATACGCAGTATTTT
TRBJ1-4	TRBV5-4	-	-	CASSLDVNEKLFF	TGTGCCAGCAGCTTGGACGTAAATGAAAAACTGTTTTTT
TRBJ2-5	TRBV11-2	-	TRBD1	CASSRSRGLGETQYF	TGTGCCAGCAGCAGAAGCAGGGGGTTGGGGGAGACCCAGTACTTC
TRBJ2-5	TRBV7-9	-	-	CASSFGAGTQETQYF	TGTGCCAGCAGCTTCGGGGCGGGTACACAAGAGACCCAGTACTTC
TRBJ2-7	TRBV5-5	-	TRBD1	CASSLDKPGQGTGYEQYF	TGTGCCAGCAGCTTGGATAAACCGGGACAGGGGACTGGCTACGAGCAGTACTTC
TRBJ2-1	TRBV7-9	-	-	CASSLRGSSYNEQFF	TGTGCCAGCAGCTTACGGGGGAGCTCCTACAATGAGCAGTTCTTC
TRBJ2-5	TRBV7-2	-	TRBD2	CASTWTSGMRGETQYF	TGTGCCAGCACCTGGACTAGCGGGATGCGGGGGGAGACCCAGTACTTC
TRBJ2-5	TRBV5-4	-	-	CASSSQETQYF	TGTGCCAGCAGCTCCCAAGAGACCCAGTACTTC
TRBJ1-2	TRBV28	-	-	CAISNRLANYGYTF	TGTGCCATAAGCAACAGACTAGCTAACTATGGCTACACCTTC
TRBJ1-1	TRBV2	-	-	CASSRDMNTEAFF	TGTGCCAGCAGTAGAGATATGAACACTGAAGCTTTCTTT
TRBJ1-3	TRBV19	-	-	CASSSGFWSSPSGNTIYF	TGTGCCAGTAGTTCGGGCTTTTGGTCGTCGCCTTCTGGAAACACCATATATTTT
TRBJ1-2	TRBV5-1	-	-	CASSLAGVVTNYGYTF	TGCGCCAGCAGCTTGGCCGGGGTAGTCACTAACTATGGCTACACCTTC
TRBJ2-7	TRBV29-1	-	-	CSVAGTQGGEQYF	TGCAGCGTCGCCGGGACCCAGGGTGGGGAGCAGTACTTC
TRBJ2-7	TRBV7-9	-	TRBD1	CASSSTGTGGVYEQYF	TGTGCCAGCAGCTCTACGGGGACAGGCGGCGTCTACGAGCAGTACTTC
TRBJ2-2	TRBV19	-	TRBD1	CASSSPGQGDTGELFF	TGTGCCAGTAGTTCACCGGGACAGGGAGACACCGGGGAGCTGTTTTTT
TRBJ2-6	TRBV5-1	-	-	CASRFGQDGSSGASGANVLTF	TGCGCCAGCAGGTTCGGACAGGACGGTTCTAGCGGAGCCTCTGGGGCCAACGTCCTGACTTTC
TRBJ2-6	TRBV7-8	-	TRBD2	CASSPVILAGSGANVLTF	TGTGCCAGCAGCCCAGTAATTTTAGCGGGCTCTGGGGCCAACGTCCTGACTTTC
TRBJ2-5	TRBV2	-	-	CASSEASWGEETQYF	TGTGCCAGCAGTGAGGCTAGTTGGGGCGAGGAGACCCAGTACTTC
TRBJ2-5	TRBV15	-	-	CATSRAGRRRQYQETQYF	TGTGCCACCAGCAGAGCTGGGAGGCGACGGCAGTACCAAGAGACCCAGTACTTC